The 12 T cell receptor beta chains in this list originate from one sample, sequenced in a study of blood T cells in healthy people across ages (dated by TCRdb to about 2015). Libraries came from 5' RACE. Sequencing was performed on an Illumina HiSeq 2500. A second PCR of about 7 to 12 cycles was run with a J-beta primer mix and a sample-barcoded 5' primer. TCRdb itself trimmed the public reads at Q25 with fastp, ran MiXCR and retained productive beta chains. Each entry merges the rows of one CDR3 protein and shows their most common DNA and genes. Within this sample are over 700,000 distinct CDR3 sequences, with about 48% of them counted one time only. The biggest ten clones account for 41% of the sample. Sequences were obtained from blood. The receptors were gathered from an elderly man in good health.

This sequence joins TRBV7-3 and TRBJ1-6, with D possibly TRBD1 on 5 matching bases. Trimming took off 5 bases at V and 7 bases at J, with 9 bases between the two ends. CDR3 length: 13 amino acids. Per germline, CDR1 SGHTA and CDR2 FQGTGA. The CDR3 DNA reads TGTGCCAGCAGCCTATACAGGAATTCACCCCTCCACTTT. Amino acids: CASSLYRNSPLHF.

The chain employs TRBV4-2 and TRBJ2-7, with TRBD2 matching 15 bases. The CDR3 extends over 17 amino acids. Trimming cost V 1 base and J 7 bases; bases outside gene matches: 8. In germline, CDR1 is LGHNA, CDR2 YNFKEQ. In DNA, the CDR3 is TGTGCCAGCAGCCAAGCGGGACTAGCGGGAGGCCACAATGAGCAGTACTTC. It codes for CASSQAGLAGGHNEQYF.

The chain recombines TRBV7-6 with TRBJ1-1, with TRBD1 identical over 7 bases. The CDR3 is 16 residues long. Looked up from germline, CDR1 is SGHVS and CDR2 is FNYEAQ. Unmatched junction bases numbered 9, after V lost 4 bases and J lost 1 base. The CDR3 DNA is TGTGCCAGCAGCTCCCGGTACAGGGGACGGAACACTGAAGCTTTCTTT. This codes for CASSSRYRGRNTEAFF.

Only a few counts were recorded for this clonotype. The chain couples TRBV5-1 to TRBJ1-5, with D tentatively TRBD1 (5 bases). Trimming pared 4 bases from V and 0 bases from J, leaving 11 bases between. Germline V gene sequence: CDR1 SGHRS, CDR2 YFSETQ. The CDR3 covers 15 residues. CDR3 sequence reads: CASSAGPISNQPQHF. The CDR3 region has the DNA TGCGCCAGCAGCGCGGGACCGATTAGCAATCAGCCCCAGCATTTT.

The V gene is TRBV20-1, the J gene TRBJ2-6; the D is unclear. The CDR3 is 14 amino acids. Germline V gene lookup returns CDR1 DFQATT and CDR2 SNEGSKA (reference sequence). V was trimmed by 5 bases and J by 1 base, leaving 9 bases between them. The CDR3 coding sequence is TGCAGTGCTTCCGACCATTCTGGGGCCAACGTCCTGACTTTC. It translates to CSASDHSGANVLTF.

This chain joins TRBV11-2 and TRBJ2-7, with D possibly being TRBD2 (5 bases). The V gene's germline CDR1 is SGHAT and CDR2 FQNNGV. The CDR3 sequence is 15 residues long. V was shortened by 3 bases and J by 0 bases, with 12 bases between the two germline ends. For the CDR3, the DNA is TGTGCCAGCAGCTTCTTACGGGATTACTCCTACGAGCAGTACTTC. The encoded protein is CASSFLRDYSYEQYF.

J is TRBJ2-7 and V is TRBV6-2 or TRBV6-3, with D perhaps matching TRBD2 (5 bases). Germline V gene data show CDR1 as MNHEY and CDR2 as SVGEGT. V was trimmed by 5 bases and J by 1 base, leaving 15 bases between them. The length of the CDR3 is 15 residues. CDR3 sequence reads: CASSPIGGQSYEQYF. The DNA for the CDR3 is TGTGCCAGCAGTCCCATTGGCGGGCAATCCTACGAGCAGTACTTC.

The chain is built from TRBV20-1 and TRBJ2-7; 8 nucleotides align to TRBD1. J lost 12 bases, V lost 0 bases, and 19 bases had no gene match. The CDR3 has 16 residues. The germline V gene encodes CDR1 DFQATT and CDR2 SNEGSKA (reference sequence). CDR3 protein: CSARDPSGQGTLRGYF. The CDR3 DNA reads TGCAGTGCTAGAGATCCATCTGGACAGGGCACCCTACGAGGGTACTTC.

The chain is built from TRBV20-1 and TRBJ2-1, with D possibly being TRBD1 (7 bases). The germline V gene encodes CDR1 DFQATT and CDR2 SNEGSKA (reference sequence). This CDR3 region has 11 residues. The CDR3 region is CSASQGGEQFF. In nucleotides, the CDR3 is TGCAGCGCCTCCCAGGGGGGTGAGCAGTTCTTC.

This clonotype occurred a few times. The chain couples TRBV20-1 to TRBJ1-2; D perhaps matches TRBD1 (6 bases). Looked up from germline, CDR1 is DFQATT and CDR2 is SNEGSKA (reference sequence). The CDR3 runs 14 residues. V was pared by 1 base and J by 4 bases, with 13 bases between. The CDR3 region is CSARALRGAYGYTF. The CDR3 nucleotides are TGCAGTGCTAGAGCCCTCAGGGGTGCCTATGGCTACACCTTC.

The genes are TRBV2 and TRBJ2-1, with D possibly being TRBD1 or TRBD2 (5 bases each). V lost 8 bases and J lost 6, with 11 bases in between. Germline lookup yields CDR1 SNHLY and CDR2 FYNNEI. The CDR3 runs to 12 residues. As DNA, the CDR3 is TGTGCCAGCTTGAGGGGTTTCAATGAGCAGTTCTTC. This gives the protein CASLRGFNEQFF.

The genes are TRBV29-1 and TRBJ2-2; D is perhaps TRBD2 (5 bases). Germline CDR1 SQVTM, CDR2 ANQGSEA. V shed 3 bases and J shed 6 bases, with 14 bases lying between them. The CDR3 consists of 14 residues. The CDR3 is CSVDLAGWPGELFF. CDR3 DNA: TGCAGCGTTGACCTAGCTGGGTGGCCCGGGGAGCTGTTTTTT.